This T cell receptor beta chain is drawn from a study of T-cell reconstitution after alpha-beta-depleted transplantation in children. Trimming stripped 1 base from V and 5 bases from J, with 6 bases between. The CDR3 loop spans 13 amino acids. This sample's TCRbeta library carried unique molecular identifier barcodes. In TCRdb, the PCR reads were re-called with MiXCR into one record per CDR3 protein. The data contain 700,000 to 850,000 distinct CDR3 sequences, approximately 15% of them singletons. The study, taken as a whole, reports: Several hundred rapidly expanded clones from non-depleted graft cells reportedly supplied alpha-beta T cells about two months post-transplant.

This clonotype was seen many times. Its antigen remains unidentified. The starting material was PBMCs, mostly from graft donor cells, obtained 360 days after TCRalphabeta/CD19-depleted stem cell transplant. The rearrangement uses TRBV12-3 or TRBV12-4 and TRBJ1-5; the D is unclear. The TCR was taken from a male patient between 10 and 17 years old who had a stem cell transplant for acute lymphoblastic leukemia, so the T cells may come from the graft donor. In DNA form, the CDR3 reads TGTGCCAGCAGTTTAGATGGGGATCAGCCCCAGCATTTT. Its protein product is CASSLDGDQPQHF.